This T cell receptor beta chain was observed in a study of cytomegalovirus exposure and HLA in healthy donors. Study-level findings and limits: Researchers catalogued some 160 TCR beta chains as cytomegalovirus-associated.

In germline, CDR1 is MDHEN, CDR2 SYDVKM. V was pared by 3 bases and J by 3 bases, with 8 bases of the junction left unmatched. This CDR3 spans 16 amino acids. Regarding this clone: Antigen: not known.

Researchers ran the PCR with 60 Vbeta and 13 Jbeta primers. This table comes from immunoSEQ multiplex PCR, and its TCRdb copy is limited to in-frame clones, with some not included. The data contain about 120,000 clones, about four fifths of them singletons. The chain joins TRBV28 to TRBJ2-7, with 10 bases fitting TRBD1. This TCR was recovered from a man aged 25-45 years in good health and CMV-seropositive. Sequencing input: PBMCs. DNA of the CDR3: TGTGCCAGCAGTTTCCAACTCCGGGACAGGGGCTACGAGCAGTACTTC. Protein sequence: CASSFQLRDRGYEQYF.